A selection of T cell receptor beta chains follows, all from one sample in a study of cytomegalovirus exposure and HLA in healthy donors. This table comes from immunoSEQ multiplex PCR, and its TCRdb copy is limited to in-frame clones, with some not included. The ten top clones account for about 0.93%, within a sample of approximately 120,000 clones. The sample comprised PBMCs. The receptor set was obtained from a man aged 18 to 35 in good health and CMV-seronegative. The CDR3 runs from the conserved cysteine through the conserved F or W. A D gene is named only where the DNA matches it firmly.

-,TRBJ2-1,TRBV19,TGTGCCAGTAGTCGGACACCGCGATCCTACAATGAGCAGTTCTTC,CASSRTPRSYNEQFF
-,TRBJ2-2,TRBV6-5,TGTGCCAGCAGACCGCTAAGAGGGGAGCTGTTTTTT,CASRPLRGELFF
TRBD2,TRBJ2-7,TRBV19,TGTGCCAGTAGTTCCCGGACTAGCGGTCCCTACGAGCAGTACTTC,CASSSRTSGPYEQYF
TRBD1,TRBJ2-7,TRBV2,TGTGCCAGCAGGGGGCAACCGGGACAGGGGTCCGAGCAGTACTTC,CASRGQPGQGSEQYF
TRBD1,TRBJ1-4,TRBV5-1,TGCGCCAGCAGCTACCAGACAGGGGCCCATAATGAAAAACTGTTTTTT,CASSYQTGAHNEKLFF
-,TRBJ2-7,TRBV4-2,TGTGCCAGCAGCTTCGGCGTGGGAGCCTACGAGCAGTACTTC,CASSFGVGAYEQYF
-,TRBJ2-7,TRBV5-1,TGCGCCAGCACGACGTTCCAGGCTTCAGGTTCCTACGAGCAGTACTTC,CASTTFQASGSYEQYF
-,TRBJ2-1,TRBV6-4,TGTGCCAGCAGTGACTCCCGTAGAGCGCGAAACAAAAATGAGCAGTTCTTC,CASSDSRRARNKNEQFF
TRBD2,TRBJ2-7,TRBV9,TGTGCCAGCAGCGCAACTAGCGGGGAAGGATACGAGCAGTACTTC,CASSATSGEGYEQYF
-,TRBJ1-2,TRBV5-6,TGTGCCAGCAGCCAAACTACAGGGTACGACGGCTACACCTTC,CASSQTTGYDGYTF